These T cell receptor beta chains were read from a single sample in a study of shared clonotypes between healthy human individuals. Here immunoSEQ multiplex PCR was the method, and the copy in TCRdb shows in-frame clones only, minus some. The sample consists of 1.5 million to 1.9 million clones, approximately 98% of them appearing once. The sequenced sample consisted of naive CD4+ T cells sorted from blood. Receptor source: a man younger than 45 in good health. The CDR3 runs from the conserved cysteine through the conserved F or W. D genes are given only for firm matches. Clone size is not always given. Where it is, it says once, few, many or a class for expanded clones.

TRBJ2-5 TRBV5-1 . . CASSSGSQETQYF TGCGCCAGCAGCTCAGGGAGCCAAGAGACCCAGTACTTC
TRBJ2-3 TRBV7-9 TRBD1 . CASSSQGNADTQYF TGTGCCAGCAGCTCACAGGGGAACGCAGATACGCAGTATTTT
TRBJ2-3 TRBV7-9 TRBD2 . CASSLVTSGATDTQYF TGTGCCAGCAGCTTAGTAACTAGCGGCGCCACAGATACGCAGTATTTT
TRBJ2-5 TRBV7-9 TRBD2 . CASSSGRGTSGRGETQYF TGTGCCAGCAGCTCCGGCCGAGGGACTAGCGGGAGAGGAGAGACCCAGTACTTC
TRBJ1-2 TRBV5-6 TRBD1 . CASSLYPTGNYGYTF TGTGCCAGCAGCCTCTACCCGACAGGGAACTATGGCTACACCTTC
TRBJ2-3 TRBV7-2 . . CASSLGSGTGKTDTQYF TGTGCCAGCAGCTTAGGGTCCGGGACTGGGAAGACAGATACGCAGTATTTT
TRBJ2-5 TRBV19 TRBD1 . CASSLTGVGKTQYF TGTGCCAGTAGTCTAACAGGGGTCGGGAAGACCCAGTACTTC
TRBJ2-1 TRBV4-1 TRBD1 . CASSPDRGIEQFF TGCGCCAGCAGCCCGGACAGGGGCATTGAGCAGTTCTTC
TRBJ2-7 TRBV6-1 TRBD2 . CASELQRGEQYF TGTGCCAGCGAACTTCAGCGGGGCGAGCAGTACTTC
TRBJ2-1 TRBV9 TRBD2 . CASSTKGLADNEQFF TGTGCCAGCAGCACCAAGGGACTAGCGGACAATGAGCAGTTCTTC
TRBJ2-1 TRBV11-2 . . CASSSYSASRFF TGTGCCAGCAGCTCTTACAGCGCCAGTCGGTTCTTC
TRBJ1-2 TRBV29-1 . . CSVEESYGYTF TGCAGCGTTGAGGAATCCTATGGCTACACCTTC
TRBJ2-4 TRBV11-2 . . CASSLGAGSLAKNIQYF TGTGCCAGCAGCTTGGGGGCCGGGAGTTTAGCCAAAAACATTCAGTACTTC
TRBJ2-7 TRBV5-4 . . CASSPGLRSSYEQYF TGTGCCAGCAGCCCTGGCCTGAGGTCCTCCTACGAGCAGTACTTC
TRBJ2-3 TRBV7-9 . . CASSLELAGDTQYF TGTGCCAGCAGCTTAGAATTGGCCGGGGATACGCAGTATTTT
TRBJ1-1 TRBV19 . . CASSIPGFRSEAFF TGTGCCAGTAGTATTCCGGGCTTTCGTTCCGAAGCTTTCTTT
TRBJ2-7 TRBV2 . . CASSALETPYEQYF TGTGCCAGCAGTGCTTTAGAGACACCCTACGAGCAGTACTTC
TRBJ2-1 TRBV15 . . CATSRDAAGNEQFF TGTGCCACCAGCAGAGATGCGGCTGGCAATGAGCAGTTCTTC
TRBJ2-5 TRBV2 . . CASSEETGKETQYF TGTGCCAGCAGTGAAGAAACAGGAAAAGAGACCCAGTACTTC
TRBJ1-3 TRBV18 . . CASSPRRGQGTDTIYF TGTGCCAGCTCACCCCGGCGGGGCCAGGGGACCGACACCATATATTTT
TRBJ1-5 TRBV7-8 . once CASSSEPGQLYSNQPQHF TGTGCCAGCAGCTCCGAACCGGGACAACTCTATAGCAATCAGCCCCAGCATTTT
TRBJ1-2 TRBV28 TRBD1 . CASSLGGQGRGYGYTF TGTGCCAGCAGTTTAGGGGGACAGGGGAGAGGGTATGGCTACACCTTC
TRBJ2-3 TRBV10-2 . once CASSEVGRWNTDTQYF TGCGCCAGCAGTGAGGTGGGTAGGTGGAACACAGATACGCAGTATTTT
TRBJ1-1 TRBV30 . . CAWSPGSSEAFF TGTGCCTGGAGTCCCGGGAGTAGTGAAGCTTTCTTT
TRBJ2-7 TRBV6-1 . . CASRRSFAYEQYF TGTGCCAGCAGGCGGTCTTTTGCCTACGAGCAGTACTTC
TRBJ2-5 TRBV6-5 . . CASSYSSLGSQYF TGTGCCAGCAGTTACTCCTCTCTCGGGTCCCAGTACTTC
TRBJ1-2 TRBV10-3 TRBD1 . CAISESAYSGQGARGYTF TGTGCCATCAGTGAGTCTGCGTATTCCGGACAGGGGGCAAGGGGCTACACCTTC
TRBJ2-1 TRBV23-1 TRBD2 once CASSQFGTSGPLDEQFF TGCGCCAGCAGTCAATTTGGGACTAGCGGGCCCTTGGATGAGCAGTTCTTC
TRBJ1-1 TRBV29-1 . . CSAPTRGMNTEAFF TGCAGCGCCCCAACCCGGGGCATGAACACTGAAGCTTTCTTT